Detailed here is one T cell receptor beta chain. The antigen remains undetermined. This sample is part of a study of graft-versus-host responses after intestinal transplantation. Across the study: Multivisceral, liver-intestinal, or isolated intestinal transplants were performed in recipients.

Measured with immunoSEQ multiplex PCR; TCRdb has only the in-frame clones, and not every one. The data show around 25,000 clones, with roughly 94% seen just once and around 0.56% held by the top ten. Study-wide points: Analysis identified GvH clones in recipient marrow, with some appearing first in ileum or blood.

The sample here was PBMCs, taken 156 days after intestinal transplant. The receptor's source is a human patient who received an intestinal transplant, so some T cells may come from the graft donor.

CDR3 region: CASSLSRGYEQYF. CDR3 nucleotide sequence: TGTGCCAGCAGCTTGTCCCGAGGATACGAGCAGTACTTC. This chain joins TRBV7-8 and TRBJ2-7; D is uncertain. CDR3 length equals 13 residues. V was trimmed by 3 bases and J by 4 bases, leaving 10 bases between them. Per germline, CDR1 SGHVS and CDR2 FQNEAQ.